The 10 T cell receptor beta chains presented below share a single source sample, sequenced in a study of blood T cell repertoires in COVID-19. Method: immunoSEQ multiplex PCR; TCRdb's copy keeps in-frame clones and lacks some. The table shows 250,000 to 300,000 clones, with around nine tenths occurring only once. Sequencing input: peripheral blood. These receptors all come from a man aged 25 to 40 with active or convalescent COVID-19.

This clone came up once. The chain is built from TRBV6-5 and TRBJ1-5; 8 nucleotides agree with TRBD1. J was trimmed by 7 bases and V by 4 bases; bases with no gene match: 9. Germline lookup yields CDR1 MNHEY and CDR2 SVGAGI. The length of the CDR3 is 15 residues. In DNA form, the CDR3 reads TGTGCCAGCAGTTCCGGACAGGGTTGGAGACAGCCCCAGCATTTT. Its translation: CASSSGQGWRQPQHF.

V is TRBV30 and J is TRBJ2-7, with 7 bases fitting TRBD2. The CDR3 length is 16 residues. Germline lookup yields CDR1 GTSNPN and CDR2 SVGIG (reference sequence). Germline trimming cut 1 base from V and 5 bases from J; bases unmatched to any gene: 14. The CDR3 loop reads CAWSGGSGGKLNEQYF. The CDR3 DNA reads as TGTGCCTGGAGTGGTGGATCGGGGGGAAAACTCAACGAGCAGTACTTC.

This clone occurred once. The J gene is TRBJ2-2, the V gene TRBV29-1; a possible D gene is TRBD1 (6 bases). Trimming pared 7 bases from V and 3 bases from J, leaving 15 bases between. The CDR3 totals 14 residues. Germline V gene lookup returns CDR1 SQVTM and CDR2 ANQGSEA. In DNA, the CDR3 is TGCAGCGCACGACAGGAGTGGGACACCGGGGAGCTGTTTTTT. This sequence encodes CSARQEWDTGELFF.

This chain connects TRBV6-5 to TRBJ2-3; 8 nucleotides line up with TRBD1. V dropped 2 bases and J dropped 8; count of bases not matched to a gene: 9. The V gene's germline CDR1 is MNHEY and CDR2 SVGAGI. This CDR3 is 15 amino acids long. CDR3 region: CASSYLGTGVATQYF. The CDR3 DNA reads TGTGCCAGCAGTTACCTGGGGACAGGTGTTGCTACGCAGTATTTT.

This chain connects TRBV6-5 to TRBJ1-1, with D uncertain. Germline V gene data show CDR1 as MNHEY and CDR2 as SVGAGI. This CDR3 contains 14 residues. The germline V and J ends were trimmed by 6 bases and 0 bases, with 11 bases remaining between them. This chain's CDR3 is CASSRGLVNTEAFF. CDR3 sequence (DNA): TGTGCCAGCAGCCGGGGTCTGGTGAACACTGAAGCTTTCTTT.

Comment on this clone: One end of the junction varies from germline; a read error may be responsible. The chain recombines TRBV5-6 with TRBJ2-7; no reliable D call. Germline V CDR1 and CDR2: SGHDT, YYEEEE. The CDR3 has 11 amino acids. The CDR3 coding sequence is TGTGCCAGCAGCTTGAGTGGGCACGAAACCTTC. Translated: CASSLSGHETF.

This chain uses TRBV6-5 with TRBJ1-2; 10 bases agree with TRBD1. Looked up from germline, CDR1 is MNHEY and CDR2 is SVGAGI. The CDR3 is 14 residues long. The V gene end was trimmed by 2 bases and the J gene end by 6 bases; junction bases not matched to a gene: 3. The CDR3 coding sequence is TGTGCCAGCAGTTACCGACAGGGGGCTGATGGCTACACCTTC. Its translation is CASSYRQGADGYTF.

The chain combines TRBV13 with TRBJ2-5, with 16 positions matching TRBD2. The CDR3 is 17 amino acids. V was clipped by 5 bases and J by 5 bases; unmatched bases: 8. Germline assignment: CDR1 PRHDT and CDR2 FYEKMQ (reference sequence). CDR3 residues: CASSPGTSGGARETQYF. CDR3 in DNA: TGTGCCAGCAGCCCCGGGACTAGCGGGGGGGCACGTGAGACCCAGTACTTC.

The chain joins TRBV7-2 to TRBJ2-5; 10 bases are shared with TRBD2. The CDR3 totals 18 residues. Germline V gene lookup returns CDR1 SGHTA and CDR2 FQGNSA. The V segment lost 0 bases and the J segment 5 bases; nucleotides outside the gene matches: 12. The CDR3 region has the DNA TGTGCCAGCAGCTTAGCCCGAACAGCGGGGGGGAGCGGTGAGACCCAGTACTTC. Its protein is CASSLARTAGGSGETQYF. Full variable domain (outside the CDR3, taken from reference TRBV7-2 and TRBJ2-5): GAGVSQSPSNKVTEKGKDVELRCDPISGHTALYWYRQSLGQGLEFLIYFQGNSAPDKSGLPSDRFSAERTGGSVSTLTIQRTQQEDSAVYLCASSLARTAGGSGETQYFGPGTRLLVL.

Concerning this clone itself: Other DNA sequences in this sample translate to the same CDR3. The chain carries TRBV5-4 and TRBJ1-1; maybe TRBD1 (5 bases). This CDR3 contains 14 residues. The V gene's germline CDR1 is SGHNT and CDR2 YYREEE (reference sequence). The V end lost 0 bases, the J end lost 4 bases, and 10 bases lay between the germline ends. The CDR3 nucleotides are TGTGCCAGCAGCTTGGGGGGCTTGGGCACTGAAGCTTTCTTT. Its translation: CASSLGGLGTEAFF. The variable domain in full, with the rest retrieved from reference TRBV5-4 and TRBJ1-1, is ETGVTQSPTHLIKTRGQQVTLRCSSQSGHNTVSWYQQALGQGPQFIFQYYREEENGRGNFPPRFSGLQFPNYSSELNVNALELDDSALYLCASSLGGLGTEAFFGQGTRLTVV.